These 23 T cell receptor beta chains came from one sample sequenced in a study of T-cell reconstitution after alpha-beta-depleted transplantation in children. As it was prepared, the TCRbeta library received unique molecular identifiers. Via MiXCR, TCRdb re-called the PCR reads, giving one row per CDR3 protein. The table includes fewer than 95,000 distinct CDR3 sequences, approximately 12% detected once. Sample: PBMCs from the stem cell graft donor, taken from the stem cell graft. The receptor set was obtained from a human donor who donated a stem cell graft to a child with inherited bone marrow failure.

This clonotype was found many times. The chain is built from TRBV5-1 and TRBJ2-5; D might be TRBD1 (6 bases). V lost 4 bases, J lost 5 bases, and 9 bases lay in between. This CDR3 spans 12 amino acids. Germline assignment: CDR1 SGHRS and CDR2 YFSETQ. The CDR3 nucleotides read TGCGCCAGCAGCCCTCAGGGGGAGACCCAGTACTTC. This encodes CASSPQGETQYF. Full variable domain (remainder filled in from reference TRBV5-1 and TRBJ2-5): KAGVTQTPRYLIKTRGQQVTLSCSPISGHRSVSWYQQTPGQGLQFLFEYFSETQRNKGNFPGRFSGRQFSNSRSEMNVSTLELGDSALYLCASSPQGETQYFGPGTRLLVL.

This clonotype was counted many times. In DNA, the CDR3 is TGCGCCAGCAGCGCCGCCCGGCTCGTGTTCTTC. Protein: CASSAARLVFF. The gene calls are TRBV4-1 and TRBJ2-1; D gene ambiguous. The CDR3 sequence is 11 residues long. Trimming took 5 bases from V and 15 from J, leaving 14 bases between them. Per germline, CDR1 MGHRA and CDR2 YSYEKL.

This clonotype came up many times. This chain links TRBV11-1 with TRBJ2-1; 8 positions match TRBD1. There are 15 residues in the CDR3. The V and J ends lost 5 bases and 6 bases, in that order; junction bases with no gene match: 9. Germline V gene data show CDR1 as SGHAT and CDR2 as FQDESV (reference sequence). CDR3 in DNA: TGTGCCAGCAGCGCGCGGGACAGGACTCGCAATGAGCAGTTCTTC. Residues: CASSARDRTRNEQFF.

In this sample, this clonotype turned up many times. V gene TRBV2 combines with J gene TRBJ2-1, with 9 bases aligning to TRBD1. This CDR3 has 16 residues. Losses at the gene ends were 6 bases for V and 4 bases for J; bases not matched to a gene: 10. Germline-derived CDR1 and CDR2 are SNHLY and FYNNEI. This CDR3 is CASSGPGQGHYNEQFF. CDR3 in DNA: TGTGCCAGCAGCGGCCCGGGACAGGGCCATTACAATGAGCAGTTCTTC.

The sample holds many counts of this clonotype. The rearrangement joins TRBV20-1 to TRBJ2-5; TRBD2 is a possible D gene (5 bases). CDR3 size: 12 residues. V gave up 6 bases and J gave up 4 bases, with 12 bases separating them. Germline V gives CDR1 DFQATT, CDR2 SNEGSKA (reference sequence). DNA of the CDR3: TGCAGTGCAAAGGACTGGGGAGAGACCCAGTACTTC. Its protein is CSAKDWGETQYF.

At least ten counts were recorded for this clonotype. The V gene is TRBV5-5, the J gene TRBJ1-2, with 9 bases fitting TRBD1. After removal of 4 bases from V and 3 bases from J, the junction contained 1 base not matched to a gene. Germline V gives CDR1 SGHKS, CDR2 YYEKEE (reference sequence). This CDR3 spans 13 amino acids. The CDR3 sequence: CASSRTGDYGYTF. In DNA, the CDR3 is TGTGCCAGCAGCAGGACAGGGGACTATGGCTACACCTTC.

This sequence joins TRBV29-1 and TRBJ1-1; no clear D gene. Germline V gives CDR1 SQVTM, CDR2 ANQGSEA. V gave up 3 bases and J gave up 1 base, with 6 bases separating them. The CDR3 consists of 12 residues. CDR3 sequence reads: CSVEHENTEAFF. The CDR3 nucleotides read TGCAGCGTTGAGCACGAGAACACTGAAGCTTTCTTT. The whole variable domain, filled in from reference TRBV29-1 and TRBJ1-1, reads SAVISQKPSRDICQRGTSLTIQCQVDSQVTMMFWYRQQPGQSLTLIATANQGSEATYESGFVIDKFPISRPNLTFSTLTVSNMSPEDSSIYLCSVEHENTEAFFGQGTRLTVV.

This clonotype was recorded at least ten times. The V gene is TRBV7-2, the J gene TRBJ1-2; D ambiguous. The length of the CDR3 is 15 residues. Germline-derived CDR1 and CDR2 are SGHTA and FQGNSA. The V gene lost 2 bases and the J gene lost 0 bases, with 10 bases spanning the gap. This CDR3 is CASSLSMGSNYGYTF. Here the CDR3 DNA reads TGTGCCAGCAGCTTATCGATGGGGTCTAACTATGGCTACACCTTC.

This clonotype was seen ten or more times. The CDR3 region is CASSLGVGGETQYF. The CDR3 DNA follows: TGTGCCAGCAGCTTAGGGGTTGGGGGAGAGACCCAGTACTTC. V and J are TRBV5-5 and TRBJ2-5, with D tentatively TRBD1 or TRBD2 (5 bases each). Germline CDR1 and CDR2: SGHKS and YYEKEE (reference sequence). This CDR3 has 14 residues. Trimming pared 2 bases from V and 4 bases from J, leaving 12 bases between.

This clonotype has a count of ten or more. The CDR3 nucleotides are TGCAGTGCTAGAGATGAACGGAGCTCCTATAATTCACCCCTCCACTTT. It yields the protein CSARDERSSYNSPLHF. The V gene is TRBV20-1, the J gene TRBJ1-6; D unresolved. Trimming took off 0 bases at V and 0 bases at J, with 9 bases between the two ends. This CDR3 has 16 residues. Germline CDR1 DFQATT, CDR2 SNEGSKA (reference sequence).

The rearrangement links TRBV7-2 to TRBJ2-2; the D gene is possibly TRBD2 (6 bases). The ends were cut back, 5 bases at V and 4 bases at J, with 14 bases in the middle. The CDR3 spans 15 residues. CDR1 is SGHTA and CDR2 is FQGNSA in the germline V gene. The CDR3 sequence: CASSRRDSSTGELFF. The CDR3 DNA reads as TGTGCCAGCAGCCGCCGGGACTCGAGCACCGGGGAGCTGTTTTTT.

This clonotype showed up just once. The chain uses TRBV30 and TRBJ2-5; D is ambiguous. CDR1 is GTSNPN and CDR2 is SVGIG in the germline V gene (reference sequence). V shed 3 bases and J shed 4 bases, with 9 bases lying between them. The CDR3 contains 12 residues. This CDR3 reads CAWSMGLETQYF. Here the CDR3 DNA reads TGTGCCTGGAGCATGGGGTTAGAGACCCAGTACTTC.

This clonotype was detected ten times or more. The gene calls are TRBV5-1 and TRBJ2-5; 12 nucleotides agree with TRBD2. The germline gives CDR1 SGHRS, CDR2 YFSETQ. Unmatched junction bases numbered 2, after V lost 4 bases and J lost 1 base. This CDR3 contains 15 residues. The CDR3 loop reads CASSPGLAGQETQYF. The CDR3 DNA is TGCGCCAGCAGCCCGGGACTAGCGGGCCAAGAGACCCAGTACTTC.

With respect to this clonotype: This may stem from a read error, because a much larger clone lies one nucleotide away. The chain employs TRBV20-1 and TRBJ1-5; D is possibly TRBD1 (5 bases). The V gene's germline CDR1 is DFQATT and CDR2 SNEGSKA (reference sequence). The CDR3 is 17 residues long. DNA of the CDR3: TGCTGTGCCGAAACCCTGGGGCATACCATTAGCAATCAGCCCCAGCATTTT. It encodes CCAETLGHTISNQPQHF.

Many counts were recorded for this clonotype. The CDR3 is CSVEAAGRRAEAFF. The DNA of the CDR3 is TGCAGCGTTGAAGCGGCAGGGAGGCGCGCTGAAGCTTTCTTT. The rearrangement uses TRBV29-1 and TRBJ1-1; maybe TRBD1 (5 bases). CDR1 SQVTM and CDR2 ANQGSEA come from the germline V gene. V lost 1 base and J 6 bases, leaving 15 bases between the germline ends. The CDR3 contains 14 residues.

This clonotype was counted many times. The chain couples TRBV20-1 to TRBJ2-3; tentative D call: TRBD2 (6 bases). Germline V gives CDR1 DFQATT, CDR2 SNEGSKA (reference sequence). The CDR3 is made up of 14 amino acids. Trimming stripped 3 bases from V and 1 base from J, with 11 bases between. The chain's CDR3 is CSASLAGRTDTQYF. The CDR3 nucleotides read TGCAGTGCTAGCCTGGCGGGGCGCACAGATACGCAGTATTTT.

The chain combines TRBV11-1 with TRBJ2-3; D possibly corresponds to TRBD2 (6 bases). The CDR3 contains 14 residues. CDR1 and CDR2 from the germline V gene are SGHAT and FQDESV (reference sequence). Deletions cut 8 bases from V and 1 base from J, with 13 bases between. The CDR3 bases are TGTGCCAGCGGGGGGTCCTTAGGCACAGATACGCAGTATTTT. Translated, it gives CASGGSLGTDTQYF.

The sample holds many counts of this clonotype. The V gene is TRBV10-2, the J gene TRBJ2-5; the match to TRBD2 covers 8 bases. Germline CDR1 WSHSY, CDR2 SAAADI. With 3 bases clipped from V and 1 base from J, the junction kept 13 bases outside the gene matches. CDR3 size: 18 residues. CDR3 sequence: CASSDQGRGAPPQETQYF. The DNA for the CDR3 is TGCGCCAGCAGTGACCAGGGGCGGGGGGCCCCCCCCCAAGAGACCCAGTACTTC.

Many counts were recorded for this clonotype. The chain combines TRBV9 with TRBJ2-1; the D is unclear. Germline loops: CDR1 SGDLS, CDR2 YYNGEE. V was shortened by 0 bases and J by 1 base, with 8 bases between the two germline ends. This CDR3 region has 15 residues. The CDR3 bases are TGTGCCAGCAGCGTAGTCCCCGGTTCCTACAATGAGCAGTTCTTC. Encoded protein: CASSVVPGSYNEQFF.

This clonotype was recorded at least ten times. V is TRBV7-9 and J is TRBJ2-7; D uncertain. Germline V gene lookup returns CDR1 SEHNR and CDR2 FQNEAQ (reference sequence). This CDR3 contains 14 residues. Trimming shortened V by 7 bases and J by 6 bases, and 19 bases separated the two germline ends. CDR3 sequence (DNA): TGTGCCAGCACCCACTCCCAACTACCTCTCGAGCAGTACTTC. Residues: CASTHSQLPLEQYF.

At least ten counts were recorded for this clonotype. This sequence joins TRBV20-1 and TRBJ1-5; D uncertain. CDR1 is DFQATT, CDR2 SNEGSKA, per germline (reference sequence). The CDR3 is 14 residues long. V was trimmed by 5 bases and J by 0 bases, leaving 11 bases between them. The CDR3 sequence: CSAATPNSNQPQHF. The CDR3 nucleotides are TGCAGTGCTGCGACACCCAATAGCAATCAGCCCCAGCATTTT.

In its sample, this clonotype was seen many times. As DNA, the CDR3 is TGCGCCAGCAGCCAAGTCGTGAGGGGACAGGACTACAATGAGCAGTTCTTC. Encoded protein: CASSQVVRGQDYNEQFF. V is TRBV4-3 and J is TRBJ2-1; 8 positions agree with TRBD1. The germline gives CDR1 LGHNA, CDR2 YSLEER. The CDR3 length is 17 residues. J gave up 3 bases and V 1 base, and 8 bases lay outside the gene matches.

This clonotype was detected many times. The rearrangement links TRBV19 to TRBJ2-7; perhaps TRBD2 as D (6 bases). V dropped 3 bases and J dropped 0 bases, with 9 bases sitting between them. From germline, CDR1 is LNHDA and CDR2 SQIVND (reference sequence). CDR3 size: 14 residues. CDR3 region: CASSIVGSSYEQYF. The CDR3 DNA follows: TGTGCCAGTAGTATTGTCGGGAGCTCCTACGAGCAGTACTTC.